This T cell receptor beta chain originates from a study of CD8+ T cells in alopecia areata. The study team obtained lesional scalp punch biopsies and peripheral blood from alopecia areata patients. Isolation of CD4+ and CD8+ T cells from PBMCs was achieved by sorting. About this clone: Its antigen remains unknown.

Study findings and constraints: Especially in alopecia totalis/universalis, lesional scalp showed greater clonality than normal scalp did.

The CDR3 loop spans 14 amino acids. Trimming pared 1 base from V and 1 base from J, leaving 7 bases between. Germline V gene sequence: CDR1 SEHNR, CDR2 FQNEAQ (reference sequence). Investigators isolated RNA and reverse transcribed it into cDNA to act as the sequencing template. Assay used: immunoSEQ multiplex PCR; TCRdb lists only in-frame clones, some missing. The sample has tens of thousands of clones; roughly two fifths are singletons. The clonotype was recovered from a human donor with alopecia areata. The rearrangement uses TRBV7-9 and TRBJ1-1; tentatively, D is TRBD1 (6 bases). The specimen sequenced was NKG2D-low CD8+ T cells sorted from blood. The CDR3 sequence is CASSLGGGNTEAFF. DNA of the CDR3: TGTGCCAGCAGCTTAGGAGGGGGGAACACTGAAGCTTTCTTT.